A selection of T cell receptor beta chains follows, all from one sample in a study of OX40 agonist ivuxolimab in advanced cancers. Method: immunoSEQ multiplex PCR; TCRdb's copy keeps in-frame clones and lacks some. The sample lists 41,000 or so clones, 70% to 90% seen once, with 3.5% to 4% in the top ten. Sequencing used CD4+ or CD8+ T cells sorted from blood, obtained in a trial of the OX40 agonist ivuxolimab. These receptor sequences come from an adult with an advanced solid tumor such as melanoma, head and neck, liver or kidney cancer. Both conserved end residues are part of each CDR3. The order of the fields is clone size, V gene, CDR3 protein. Clone size is shown for a subset of rows, as once, few, many or a class of expanded clone.

NA	TRBV5-6	CASSLTGGGSRQPQHF
NA	TRBV6-5	CASSGQGANYTF
NA	TRBV10-3	CAAGQSYEQYF
NA	TRBV2	CASSERGGIGYTF
NA	TRBV7-9	CASSLESLGSFTDTQYF
once	TRBV28	CASRGGYSNQPQHF
NA	TRBV5-4	CASRPEVSSYNEQFF
NA	TRBV5-1	CASSPQTDTSGYGYTF
NA	TRBV10-3	CAISEGAGGPKYNEQFF
NA	TRBV2	CASRTGDIGQPQHF
NA	TRBV14	CASSQGVLEGYTF
NA	TRBV28	CASSPPMGWDEQFF
NA	TRBV7-2	CASSLAAGRFYGYTF